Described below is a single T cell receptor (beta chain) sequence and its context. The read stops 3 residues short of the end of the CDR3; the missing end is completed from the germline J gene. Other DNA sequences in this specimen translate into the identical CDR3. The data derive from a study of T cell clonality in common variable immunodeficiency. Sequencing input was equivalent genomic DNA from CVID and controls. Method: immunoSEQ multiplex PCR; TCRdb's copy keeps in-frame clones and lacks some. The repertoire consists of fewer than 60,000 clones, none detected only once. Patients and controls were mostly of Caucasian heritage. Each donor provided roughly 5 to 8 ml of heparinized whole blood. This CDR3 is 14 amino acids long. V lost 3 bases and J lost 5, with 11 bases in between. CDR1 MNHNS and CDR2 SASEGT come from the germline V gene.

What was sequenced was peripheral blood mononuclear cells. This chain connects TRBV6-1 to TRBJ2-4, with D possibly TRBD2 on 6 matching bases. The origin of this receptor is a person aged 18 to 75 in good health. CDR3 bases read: TGTGCCAGCAGTGAGTCGGGGGTCCAAAACATT. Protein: CASSESGVQNI. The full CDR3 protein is CASSESGVQNIQYF.